Listed below are T cell receptor beta chains from one sample, sequenced in a study of control samples from healthy donors and cancer patients. Some clones are missing from TCRdb's copy, which holds only in-frame ones; the method was immunoSEQ multiplex PCR. The sample lists tens of thousands of clones, roughly 85% occurring once. The sample consisted of PBMCs. These receptors were obtained from a woman aged 55 to 70 with head and neck cancer. The CDR3 runs from the conserved cysteine through the conserved F or W. Not every row has a clone size; where given, it reads once, few, many or a size class.

clone_size	v_call	j_call	cdr3_aa
NA	TRBV20-1	TRBJ1-4	CSAQNGEKLFF
NA	TRBV28	TRBJ2-7	CASIGAGNEQYF
NA	TRBV19	TRBJ2-1	CASSPRRAGGRDEQFF
NA	TRBV4-2	TRBJ1-5	CASSQEPGQDDDQPQHF
NA	TRBV9	TRBJ2-3	CASSVGSGGYGADTQYF
NA	TRBV18	TRBJ1-1	CASSQGTGFSEAFF
NA	TRBV6-2/TRBV6-3	TRBJ1-5	CASSFRGVNQPQHF
NA	TRBV4-3	TRBJ1-5	CASSQDRNSNQPQHF
NA	TRBV11-2	TRBJ2-5	CASSLVGGQSQETQYF
NA	TRBV4-2	TRBJ1-5	CASSQDGTGSGPQHF
NA	TRBV19	TRBJ1-6	CASSAYRQGYNSPLHF
NA	TRBV7-2	TRBJ1-5	CASSQSENQPQHF
NA	TRBV2	TRBJ1-2	CASTPGGRHYGYTF
NA	TRBV27	TRBJ1-6	CASSFLDRENSPLHF
NA	TRBV7-6	TRBJ2-6	CASSPSTGANVLTF
NA	TRBV7-2	TRBJ1-3	CASSLDLGRLGNTIYF
NA	TRBV5-5	TRBJ2-2	CASSFIANTGELFF
NA	TRBV18	TRBJ2-7	CASSPGQPYEQYF
NA	TRBV18	TRBJ1-6	CASSPRSGFSYNSPLHF
NA	TRBV12-3/TRBV12-4	TRBJ1-4	CASSYRANEKLFF
NA	TRBV19	TRBJ1-2	CASSIDLGTGVSAYGYTF
NA	TRBV5-1	TRBJ1-1	CASSDDLNTEAFF
few	TRBV18	TRBJ2-2	CASSPSNTGELFF
NA	TRBV5-6	TRBJ1-1	CASSLGDLFTSAFF
NA	TRBV7-2	TRBJ2-7	CASSLGGRRDEQYF
NA	TRBV5-1	TRBJ1-4	CASSSGSSNEKLFF
NA	TRBV4-3	TRBJ1-3	CASSPNGGRFSGNTIYF
NA	TRBV29-1	TRBJ2-1	CSVGTGRMNEQFF
NA	TRBV5-4	TRBJ2-3	CASSFGGGFTDTQYF